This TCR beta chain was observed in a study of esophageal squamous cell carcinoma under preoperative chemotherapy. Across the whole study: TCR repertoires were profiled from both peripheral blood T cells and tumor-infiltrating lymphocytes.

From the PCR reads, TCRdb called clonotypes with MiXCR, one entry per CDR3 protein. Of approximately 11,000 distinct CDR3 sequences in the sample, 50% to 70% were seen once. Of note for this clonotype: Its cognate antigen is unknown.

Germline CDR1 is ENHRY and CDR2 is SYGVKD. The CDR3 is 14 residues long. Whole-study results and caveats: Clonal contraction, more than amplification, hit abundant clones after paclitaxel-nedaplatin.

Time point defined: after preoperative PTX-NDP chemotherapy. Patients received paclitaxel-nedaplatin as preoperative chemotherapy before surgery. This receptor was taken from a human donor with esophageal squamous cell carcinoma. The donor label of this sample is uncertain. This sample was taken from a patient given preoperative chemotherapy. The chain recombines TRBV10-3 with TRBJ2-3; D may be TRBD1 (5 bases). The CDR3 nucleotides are TGTGCGGGGATAGGGGCTCGAGGCACAGATACGCAGTATTTT. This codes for CAGIGARGTDTQYF.